This TCR beta chain was sequenced during a study of T cells in Graves' hyperthyroidism and ophthalmopathy. From RNA transcripts, TCR beta CDR3 regions were amplified. The HTBI primer set served for first-round RT-PCR of the TCR CDR3. From the multiplex PCR reads, TCRdb called clonotypes with MiXCR, one entry per CDR3 protein. The sample carries about 560,000 distinct CDR3 sequences, over 15% recorded once. Diagnosis relied on clinical symptoms, serum thyroxine and TRAb, thyroid ultrasound and orbital computed tomography. The CDR3 runs to 14 residues. Unmatched junction bases numbered 3, after V lost 7 bases and J lost 0 bases. CDR1 and CDR2 from the germline V gene are SQVTM and ANQGSEA.

The specimen sequenced was blood. The chain links TRBV29-1 to TRBJ2-1, with 10 bases that match TRBD1. The source is a woman younger than 35 with Graves' hyperthyroidism. This CDR3 reads CSAGQGGSYNEQFF. The CDR3 DNA is TGCAGCGCAGGACAGGGGGGCTCCTACAATGAGCAGTTCTTC.